The 32 T cell receptor beta chains below come from one sample, sequenced in a study of blood T cell repertoires in COVID-19. Profiled with immunoSEQ multiplex PCR; TCRdb holds only in-frame clones, not every one. The sample records about 130,000 clones, approximately 80% being singletons. The sequenced material came from peripheral blood. These receptors were obtained from a woman aged 45-60 years with acute or convalescent COVID-19.

This clone has just one count. V and J are TRBV25-1 and TRBJ1-4; 9 positions match TRBD1. Trimming took 6 bases from V and 10 from J; bases not matched to a gene: 6. The germline CDR1 and CDR2 sequences are MGHDK and SYGVNS. This CDR3 comprises 13 residues. In DNA, the CDR3 is TGTGCCAGCAGGACAGGGGGGGTTCCAAAACTGTTTTTT. Amino acids: CASRTGGVPKLFF.

Here the CDR3 DNA reads TGTGCCAGCAGTGTTGGCGGGGGGGCTTTTATTGAGACCCAGTACTTC. Its protein is CASSVGGGAFIETQYF. This sequence joins TRBV6-1 and TRBJ2-5; 9 positions agree with TRBD2. Unmatched junction bases numbered 11, after V lost 4 bases and J lost 5 bases. The CDR3 consists of 16 residues. Germline V gene lookup returns CDR1 MNHNS and CDR2 SASEGT.

This chain links TRBV29-1 with TRBJ2-1; TRBD1 might be the D (5 bases). Germline lookup yields CDR1 SQVTM and CDR2 ANQGSEA. V lost 3 bases and J 9 bases, leaving 18 bases between the germline ends. This CDR3 is built from 14 residues. Written as DNA, the CDR3 is TGCAGCGTTGATGTAGGCAGGGTTTACGGTGAGCAGTTCTTC. Translating gives CSVDVGRVYGEQFF.

V and J are TRBV20-1 and TRBJ2-5; TRBD1 is a possible D gene (5 bases). Germline-derived CDR1 and CDR2 are DFQATT and SNEGSKA (reference sequence). The CDR3 sequence is 11 residues long. Deletions cut 8 bases from V and 4 bases from J, with 11 bases between. The CDR3 DNA is TGCAGTCCCCAGGGCCTAGAGACCCAGTACTTC. Protein: CSPQGLETQYF.

This clone was observed a single time. The CDR3 loop is CASSLRGNVMSNTEAFF. CDR3 DNA sequence: TGCGCCAGCAGCTTGAGGGGGAATGTGATGTCGAACACTGAAGCTTTCTTT. V usage is TRBV5-1 and J usage is TRBJ1-1; D possibly corresponds to TRBD1 (6 bases). V dropped 1 base and J dropped 1 base, with 17 bases sitting between them. Looked up from germline, CDR1 is SGHRS and CDR2 is YFSETQ. The CDR3 runs to 17 residues.

The CDR3 sequence: CASSQKIGRGANYGYTF. CDR3 DNA sequence: TGCGCCAGCAGCCAAAAGATAGGACGGGGAGCTAACTATGGCTACACCTTC. This chain links TRBV4-1 with TRBJ1-2; D not certain. Trimming removed 2 bases from V and 0 bases from J, with 16 bases in between. The length of the CDR3 is 17 residues. Germline V gene lookup returns CDR1 MGHRA and CDR2 YSYEKL.

The chain joins TRBV29-1 to TRBJ2-2; TRBD1 matches 9 bases. Germline V gives CDR1 SQVTM, CDR2 ANQGSEA. Unmatched junction bases numbered 4, after V lost 3 bases and J lost 5 bases. This CDR3 contains 14 residues. The CDR3 bases are TGCAGCGTTGAGACTGGACAGGGGACCGGGGAGCTGTTTTTT. It translates to CSVETGQGTGELFF.

V gene TRBV4-1 combines with J gene TRBJ2-5; D might be TRBD1 (5 bases). The germline V gene encodes CDR1 MGHRA and CDR2 YSYEKL. CDR3 length equals 14 residues. V lost 3 bases and J 0 bases, leaving 8 bases between the germline ends. CDR3 protein: CASSHGHDQETQYF. The CDR3, as DNA: TGCGCCAGCAGCCATGGACACGACCAAGAGACCCAGTACTTC.

This chain connects TRBV18 to TRBJ1-2, with 12 bases matching TRBD1. The V gene's germline CDR1 is KGHSH and CDR2 LQKENI. The CDR3 extends over 15 amino acids. With 0 bases clipped from V and 7 bases from J, the junction kept 3 bases outside the gene matches. CDR3 sequence: CASSPPGQGASGYTF. As DNA, the CDR3 is TGTGCCAGCTCACCACCGGGACAGGGGGCGAGTGGCTACACCTTC.

This chain uses TRBV9 with TRBJ1-1, with 10 bases aligning to TRBD1. CDR1 and CDR2 from the germline V gene are SGDLS and YYNGEE. The CDR3 loop spans 19 amino acids. Losses at the gene ends were 4 bases for V and 3 bases for J; bases not matched to a gene: 18. CDR3 nucleotide sequence: TGTGCCAGCAGCTCAGGGACAGGGGCCGTTTTTCCAGTCGACACTGAAGCTTTCTTT. Its protein is CASSSGTGAVFPVDTEAFF. The whole variable domain, remainder taken from reference TRBV9 and TRBJ1-1, is DSGVTQTPKHLITATGQRVTLRCSPRSGDLSVYWYQQSLDQGLQFLIQYYNGEERAKGNILERFSAQQFPDLHSELNLSSLELGDSALYFCASSSGTGAVFPVDTEAFFGQGTRLTVV.

This clone appeared once. The chain employs TRBV7-9 and TRBJ2-5, with D uncertain. V lost 3 bases to trimming and J lost 1 base, with 12 bases between them. CDR3 size: 15 residues. The V gene's germline CDR1 is SEHNR and CDR2 FQNEAQ (reference sequence). Written as DNA, the CDR3 is TGTGCCAGCAGCTTGAGCGTTGGTGGCCAAGAGACCCAGTACTTC. As protein: CASSLSVGGQETQYF.

This clone was observed a few times. The chain recombines TRBV15 with TRBJ2-2; D gene ambiguous. With 1 base removed from V and 10 bases from J, the gap between germline ends came to 10 bases. CDR1 LNHNV and CDR2 YYDKDF come from the germline V gene (reference sequence). The CDR3 loop spans 13 amino acids. The chain's CDR3 is CATSRGVGAELFF. For the CDR3, the DNA is TGTGCCACCAGCAGAGGGGTGGGCGCGGAGCTGTTTTTT. The complete variable domain, with remaining parts taken from reference TRBV15 and TRBJ2-2, reads DAMVIQNPRYQVTQFGKPVTLSCSQTLNHNVMYWYQQKSSQAPKLLFHYYDKDFNNEADTPDNFQSRRPNTSFCFLDIRSPGLGDTAMYLCATSRGVGAELFFGEGSRLTVL.

This sequence joins TRBV6-2 or TRBV6-3 and TRBJ1-1, with 8 bases that match TRBD1. V trimming: 6 bases; J trimming: 3 bases; junction bases outside the gene matches: 15. Per germline, CDR1 MNHEY and CDR2 SVGEGT. The CDR3 spans 17 residues. The CDR3: CASSPGNRGLDDTEAFF. The CDR3 DNA follows: TGTGCCAGCAGCCCCGGCAACAGGGGGTTGGATGACACTGAAGCTTTCTTT.

V usage is TRBV6-5 and J usage is TRBJ2-6; maybe TRBD2 (7 bases). This CDR3 is 15 amino acids long. V lost 6 bases and J lost 0, with 9 bases in between. Germline V gives CDR1 MNHEY, CDR2 SVGAGI. The CDR3 DNA sequence: TGTGCCAGCAGCGGGGGGCTCTCTGGGGCCAACGTCCTGACTTTC. The encoded protein is CASSGGLSGANVLTF.

This clone was observed a single time. J is TRBJ1-2 and V is TRBV3-1 (or the pseudogene TRBV3-2); no definite D call. Per the germline V gene, CDR1 is LGHDT and CDR2 is YNNKEL (reference sequence). This CDR3 is 13 amino acids long. Trimming removed 4 bases at V and 4 bases at J, with 10 bases between. The CDR3 loop reads CASSRGTTYGYTF. As DNA, the CDR3 is TGTGCCAGCAGCCGCGGAACGACCTATGGCTACACCTTC.

The chain carries TRBV27 and TRBJ2-1; D not resolved. The CDR3 consists of 11 residues. Germline assignment: CDR1 MNHEY and CDR2 SMNVEV (reference sequence). Trimming removed 6 bases from V and 6 bases from J, with 6 bases in between. In DNA, the CDR3 is TGTGCCAGCAGATCGGGCAATGAGCAGTTCTTC. Encoded protein: CASRSGNEQFF.

The CDR3 protein is CASRGLAAGEQYF. The CDR3 coding sequence is TGTGCCAGCAGGGGACTAGCAGCCGGCGAGCAGTACTTC. This chain connects TRBV2 to TRBJ2-7, with 9 bases lining up with TRBD2. V shed 6 bases and J 6 bases; nucleotides not matched to a gene: 6. Germline V gives CDR1 SNHLY, CDR2 FYNNEI. The CDR3 has 13 residues.

This sequence joins TRBV20-1 and TRBJ1-1; D gene unclear. The CDR3 consists of 11 residues. The germline V gene encodes CDR1 DFQATT and CDR2 SNEGSKA (reference sequence). V was trimmed by 7 bases and J by 3 bases, leaving 9 bases between them. CDR3 sequence (DNA): TGCAGTGTAGAGTCGGACACTGAAGCTTTCTTT. It translates to CSVESDTEAFF.

The J gene is TRBJ2-1, the V gene TRBV18; 9 nucleotides match TRBD2. This CDR3 spans 15 amino acids. CDR1 and CDR2 from the germline V gene are KGHSH and LQKENI. V shed 11 bases and J 5 bases; nucleotides not matched to a gene: 13. The CDR3 spells CAGVERSGRNNEQFF. The CDR3 DNA follows: TGTGCCGGCGTGGAAAGGAGCGGGAGGAACAATGAGCAGTTCTTC. The variable domain in full, completed from reference TRBV18 and TRBJ2-1, reads NAGVMQNPRHLVRRRGQEARLRCSPMKGHSHVYWYRQLPEEGLKFMVYLQKENIIDESGMPKERFSAEFPKEGPSILRIQQVVRGDSAAYFCAGVERSGRNNEQFFGPGTRLTVL.

CDR3 loop: CAWSPTGLAGSSGANVLTF. CDR3 DNA sequence: TGTGCCTGGAGTCCTACGGGACTAGCGGGAAGCTCTGGGGCCAACGTCCTGACTTTC. V and J are TRBV30 and TRBJ2-6; 13 positions agree with TRBD2. The V segment lost 2 bases and the J segment 0 bases; nucleotides outside the gene matches: 7. CDR3 size: 19 residues. Germline-derived CDR1 and CDR2 are GTSNPN and SVGIG (reference sequence).

The genes are TRBV7-2 and TRBJ1-4; tentatively, D is TRBD1 (5 bases). The V end lost 2 bases, the J end lost 8 bases, and 15 bases lay between the germline ends. Per germline, CDR1 SGHTA and CDR2 FQGNSA. This CDR3 contains 15 residues. CDR3: CASSLNGALGEKLFF. In DNA, the CDR3 is TGTGCCAGCAGCTTAAATGGGGCCCTAGGCGAAAAACTGTTTTTT.

The rearrangement joins TRBV2 to TRBJ2-1; 9 bases line up with TRBD2. Losses at the gene ends were 6 bases for V and 5 bases for J; bases not matched to a gene: 8. The CDR3 is 15 amino acids. Germline V gene sequence: CDR1 SNHLY, CDR2 FYNNEI. CDR3 in amino acids: CASRLDVAGDNEQFF. CDR3 DNA: TGTGCCAGCAGACTCGACGTAGCGGGGGACAATGAGCAGTTCTTC.

The genes are TRBV10-3 and TRBJ1-5, with 7 bases lining up with TRBD1. J gave up 4 bases and V 4 bases, and 1 base lay outside the gene matches. CDR3 size: 13 residues. The germline V gene encodes CDR1 ENHRY and CDR2 SYGVKD. CDR3 nucleotide sequence: TGTGCCATCAGTGGACAGGGTAATCAGCCCCAGCATTTT. It encodes CAISGQGNQPQHF.

The rearrangement joins TRBV29-1 to TRBJ1-1; D is perhaps TRBD1 (5 bases). This CDR3 spans 13 amino acids. Trimming took off 8 bases at V and 2 bases at J, with 15 bases between the two ends. Germline CDR1 reads SQVTM; CDR2 reads ANQGSEA. The CDR3 region has the DNA TGCAGCACCCCGGGGGACCGAAACACTGAAGCTTTCTTT. This encodes CSTPGDRNTEAFF.

The chain uses TRBV5-1 and TRBJ2-1, with a possible D match to TRBD2 (6 bases). Looked up from germline, CDR1 is SGHRS and CDR2 is YFSETQ. This CDR3 region has 17 residues. V lost 0 bases and J lost 0, with 13 bases in between. The CDR3 sequence: CASSLVRGGGSYNEQFF. The CDR3 coding sequence is TGCGCCAGCAGCTTGGTAAGGGGAGGAGGCTCCTACAATGAGCAGTTCTTC.

This chain links TRBV21-1 with TRBJ1-6. TRBV21-1 is labeled a pseudogene. The CDR3 is made up of 17 amino acids. The CDR3 sequence: CASFSRFGSSYNSPLHF. CDR3 DNA: TGTGCCAGCTTTTCCCGTTTTGGGAGCTCCTATAATTCACCCCTCCACTTT.

V usage is TRBV25-1 and J usage is TRBJ2-3; 11 bases fit TRBD2. This CDR3 has 16 residues. Germline V lookup: CDR1 MGHDK, CDR2 SYGVNS. V trimming: 3 bases; J trimming: 2 bases; junction bases outside the gene matches: 4. The CDR3 DNA is TGTGCCAGCAGTGAGAAACTAGCGGGAGTCACAGATACGCAGTATTTT. Translating gives CASSEKLAGVTDTQYF.

The chain links TRBV20-1 to TRBJ1-5; weak D call: TRBD1 (6 bases). Germline lookup yields CDR1 DFQATT and CDR2 SNEGSKA (reference sequence). V lost 3 bases, J lost 1 base, and 16 bases lay in between. The CDR3 spans 16 residues. The CDR3 coding sequence is TGCAGTGCTAGTCCTACAGGGTTTGGAAGCAATCAGCCCCAGCATTTT. Encoded protein: CSASPTGFGSNQPQHF.

The genes are TRBV19 and TRBJ2-7; the D gene is possibly TRBD2 (5 bases). Trimming shortened V by 7 bases and J by 7 bases, and 20 bases separated the two germline ends. CDR1 and CDR2 (germline): LNHDA, SQIVND (reference sequence). The CDR3 sequence is 14 residues long. Written as DNA, the CDR3 is TGTGCCAGTAAAAGGACGACTACGTATCGGGAGCAGTACTTC. This encodes CASKRTTTYREQYF.

The rearrangement links TRBV3-1 (or the pseudogene TRBV3-2) to TRBJ2-1; D may be TRBD2 (6 bases). The germline V gene encodes CDR1 LGHDT and CDR2 YNNKEL (reference sequence). Trimming removed 0 bases from V and 8 bases from J, with 20 bases in between. CDR3 length: 17 residues. CDR3 region: CASSQDRRVVLHDEQFF. CDR3 coding DNA: TGTGCCAGCAGCCAAGATAGGAGGGTAGTCTTACACGATGAGCAGTTCTTC.

This clone was counted a few times. The same CDR3 can be traced to other DNA sequences in this sample. The chain joins TRBV7-3 to TRBJ2-1; possibly TRBD1 for D (6 bases). V was clipped by 0 bases and J by 6 bases, with 6 bases between them. The CDR3 extends over 13 amino acids. Germline CDR1 and CDR2: SGHTA and FQGTGA. DNA of the CDR3: TGTGCCAGCAGCTTAACAGGGGGCAATGAGCAGTTCTTC. It codes for CASSLTGGNEQFF.

The rearrangement uses TRBV6-5 and TRBJ2-7, with 7 bases fitting TRBD2. Per the germline V gene, CDR1 is MNHEY and CDR2 is SVGAGI. The CDR3 runs 14 residues. J gave up 3 bases and V 2 bases, and 4 bases lay outside the gene matches. The CDR3 DNA is TGTGCCAGCAGTTACGGGGGGGACTTCTACGAGCAGTACTTC. It encodes CASSYGGDFYEQYF.